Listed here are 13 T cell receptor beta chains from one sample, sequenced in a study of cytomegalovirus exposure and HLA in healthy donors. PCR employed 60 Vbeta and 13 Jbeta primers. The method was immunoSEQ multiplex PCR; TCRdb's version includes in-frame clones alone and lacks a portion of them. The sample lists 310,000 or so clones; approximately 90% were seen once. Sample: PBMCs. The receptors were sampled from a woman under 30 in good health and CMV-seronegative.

CDR3 sequence: CASSPDLATYNEQFF. In DNA, the CDR3 is TGTGCCAGCTCACCTGATCTAGCGACCTACAATGAGCAGTTCTTC. The chain couples TRBV18 to TRBJ2-1; a possible D gene is TRBD2 (6 bases). CDR3 length: 15 amino acids. Looked up from germline, CDR1 is KGHSH and CDR2 is LQKENI. Trimming stripped 3 bases from V and 2 bases from J, with 11 bases between.

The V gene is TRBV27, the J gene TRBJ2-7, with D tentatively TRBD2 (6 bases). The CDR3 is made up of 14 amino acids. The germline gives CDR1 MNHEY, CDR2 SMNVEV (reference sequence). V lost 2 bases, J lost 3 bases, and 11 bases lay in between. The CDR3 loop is CASSLGVGGYEQYF. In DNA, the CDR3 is TGTGCCAGCAGTTTAGGAGTGGGGGGCTACGAGCAGTACTTC.

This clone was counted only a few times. The CDR3: CASRLRQGSYEKLFF. The CDR3 region has the DNA TGTGCCAGCAGATTAAGACAGGGGTCGTATGAAAAACTGTTTTTT. The chain carries TRBV6-5 and TRBJ1-4; the match to TRBD1 covers 8 bases. The J segment lost 6 bases and the V segment lost 6 bases, leaving 9 bases of the junction unmatched. The CDR3 sequence is 15 residues long. CDR1 and CDR2 from the germline V gene are MNHEY and SVGAGI.

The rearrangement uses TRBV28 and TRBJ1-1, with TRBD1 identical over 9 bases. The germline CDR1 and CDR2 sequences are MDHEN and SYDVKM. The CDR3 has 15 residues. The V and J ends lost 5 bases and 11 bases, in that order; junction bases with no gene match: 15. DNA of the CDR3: TGTGCCAGCAGTCAGACAGGGGGGAAGGGGAGTCTGGCTTTCTTT. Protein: CASSQTGGKGSLAFF.

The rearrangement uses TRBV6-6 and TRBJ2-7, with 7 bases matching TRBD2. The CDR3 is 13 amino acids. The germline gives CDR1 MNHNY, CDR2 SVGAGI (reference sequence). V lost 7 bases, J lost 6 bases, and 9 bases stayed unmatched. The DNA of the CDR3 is TGTGCCAGCACCCGAGCGGGGCCTATCGAGCAGTACTTC. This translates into CASTRAGPIEQYF.

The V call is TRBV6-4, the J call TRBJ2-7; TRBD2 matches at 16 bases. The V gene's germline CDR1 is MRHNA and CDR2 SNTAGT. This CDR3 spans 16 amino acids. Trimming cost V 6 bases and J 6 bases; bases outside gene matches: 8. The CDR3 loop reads CASRGLAGGKTGEQYF. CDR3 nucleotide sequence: TGTGCCAGCAGGGGACTAGCGGGGGGGAAAACGGGCGAGCAGTACTTC.

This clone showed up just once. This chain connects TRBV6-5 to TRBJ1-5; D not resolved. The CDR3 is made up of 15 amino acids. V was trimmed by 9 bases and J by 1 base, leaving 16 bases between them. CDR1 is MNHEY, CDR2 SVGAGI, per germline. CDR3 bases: TGTGCCAGGGGTTATGAGAGGTGCAGCAATCAGCCCCAGCATTTT. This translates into CARGYERCSNQPQHF.

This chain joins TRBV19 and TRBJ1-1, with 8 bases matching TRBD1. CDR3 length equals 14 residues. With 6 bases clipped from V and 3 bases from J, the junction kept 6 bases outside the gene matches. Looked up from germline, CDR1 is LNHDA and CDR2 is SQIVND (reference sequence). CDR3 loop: CASSADRVYTEAFF. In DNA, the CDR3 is TGTGCCAGTAGCGCGGACAGGGTTTACACTGAAGCTTTCTTT.

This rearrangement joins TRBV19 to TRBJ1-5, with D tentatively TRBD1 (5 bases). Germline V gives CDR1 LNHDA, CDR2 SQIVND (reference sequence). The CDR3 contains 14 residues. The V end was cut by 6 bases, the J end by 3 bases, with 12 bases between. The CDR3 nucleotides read TGTGCCAGTAGGACCAGGGATTACAATCAGCCCCAGCATTTT. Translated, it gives CASRTRDYNQPQHF.

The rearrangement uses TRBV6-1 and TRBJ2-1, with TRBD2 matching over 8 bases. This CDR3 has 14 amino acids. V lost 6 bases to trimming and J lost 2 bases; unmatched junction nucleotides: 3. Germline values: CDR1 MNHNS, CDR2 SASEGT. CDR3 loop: CASRRGEAYNEQFF. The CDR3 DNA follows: TGTGCCAGCAGGCGGGGGGAGGCCTACAATGAGCAGTTCTTC.

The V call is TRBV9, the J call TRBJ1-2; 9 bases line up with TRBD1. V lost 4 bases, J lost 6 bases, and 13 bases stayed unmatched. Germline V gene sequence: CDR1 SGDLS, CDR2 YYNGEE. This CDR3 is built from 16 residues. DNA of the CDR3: TGTGCCAGCAGCCCAAGGACAGGGGAGAGTGGCCATGGCTACACCTTC. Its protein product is CASSPRTGESGHGYTF.

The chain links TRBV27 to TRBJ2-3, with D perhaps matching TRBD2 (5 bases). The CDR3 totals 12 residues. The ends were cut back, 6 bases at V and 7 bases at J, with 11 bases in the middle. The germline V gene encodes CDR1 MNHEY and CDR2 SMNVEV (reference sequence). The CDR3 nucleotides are TGTGCCAGCAGGATCGGGGTGAATACGCAGTATTTT. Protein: CASRIGVNTQYF.

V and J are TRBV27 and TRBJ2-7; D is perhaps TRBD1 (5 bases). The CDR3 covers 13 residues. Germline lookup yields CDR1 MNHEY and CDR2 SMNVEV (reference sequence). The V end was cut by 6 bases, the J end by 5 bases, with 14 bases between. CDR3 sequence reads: CASSWGGFDEQYF. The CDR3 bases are TGTGCCAGCAGCTGGGGCGGATTTGACGAGCAGTACTTC.